The rows below give T cell receptor beta chains drawn from one sample of a study of blood T cell repertoires in COVID-19. The assay was immunoSEQ multiplex PCR, and TCRdb's table has in-frame clones only and misses some. The sample has nearly 300,000 clones, about 91% seen once; the top ten hold 6.9%. Sequenced input: peripheral blood. The receptors stem from a woman aged 25-40 years who had recovered from COVID-19. CDR3s include the opening cysteine and the closing phenylalanine or tryptophan. D genes are given only for firm matches. Size values are once, few and many counts, or a class for expanded clones, and some rows have none.

clone size: .; J gene: TRBJ1-1; V gene: TRBV7-9; D gene: TRBD1; CDR3 DNA: TGTGCCAGCAGCTTGACAGGGCGGACTGAAGCTTTCTTT; CDR3 protein: CASSLTGRTEAFF
clone size: .; J gene: TRBJ1-1; V gene: TRBV7-9; D gene: TRBD1; CDR3 DNA: TGTGCCAGCAGCGGAACAGGGGCTGAAGCTTTCTTT; CDR3 protein: CASSGTGAEAFF
clone size: .; J gene: TRBJ1-2; V gene: TRBV7-9; D gene: .; CDR3 DNA: TGTGCCAGCAGCCAAGACAGGTTGGGTGGCTACACCTTC; CDR3 protein: CASSQDRLGGYTF
clone size: .; J gene: TRBJ2-5; V gene: TRBV9; D gene: TRBD2; CDR3 DNA: TGTGCCAGCAGCCGTAGGGATCCGGGACTAGCGGGGGGGCCGTCCGGAGAGACCCAGTACTTC; CDR3 protein: CASSRRDPGLAGGPSGETQYF
clone size: few; J gene: TRBJ1-1; V gene: TRBV6-4; D gene: TRBD1; CDR3 DNA: TGTGCCAGCAGCATCAAAAGGACAGGGGGCCAGGGCACTGAAGCTTTCTTT; CDR3 protein: CASSIKRTGGQGTEAFF
clone size: .; J gene: TRBJ1-1; V gene: TRBV3-1/TRBV3-2; D gene: .; CDR3 DNA: TGTGCCAGCAGCCAAGATGGGGGCAGGGCGGACACTGAAGCTTTCTTT; CDR3 protein: CASSQDGGRADTEAFF
clone size: .; J gene: TRBJ2-7; V gene: TRBV6-5; D gene: TRBD1; CDR3 DNA: TGTGCCAGCAGGGGGACAGGGAGAGACGAGCAGTACTTC; CDR3 protein: CASRGTGRDEQYF
clone size: .; J gene: TRBJ2-1; V gene: TRBV6-5; D gene: .; CDR3 DNA: TGTGCCAGCAGTTACTCGATGAACAGGGCCAGGGAGCAGTTCTTC; CDR3 protein: CASSYSMNRAREQFF
clone size: many; J gene: TRBJ1-2; V gene: TRBV7-3; D gene: TRBD1; CDR3 DNA: TGTGCCAGCAGCAACGCGGGACAGCCTTTCTATGGCTACACCTTC; CDR3 protein: CASSNAGQPFYGYTF
clone size: .; J gene: TRBJ1-1; V gene: TRBV7-8; D gene: TRBD1; CDR3 DNA: TGTGCCAGCAGCTCAATCGACAGGGTGAACACTGAAGCTTTCTTT; CDR3 protein: CASSSIDRVNTEAFF
clone size: .; J gene: TRBJ2-5; V gene: TRBV7-9; D gene: .; CDR3 DNA: TGTGCCAGCAGCTCGACAAAGACTATACAAGAGACCCAGTACTTC; CDR3 protein: CASSSTKTIQETQYF
clone size: .; J gene: TRBJ2-1; V gene: TRBV6-6; D gene: .; CDR3 DNA: TGTGCCAGCAGTTGGATAGCTGGGGGGGGGCTGAATGAGCAGTTCTTC; CDR3 protein: CASSWIAGGGLNEQFF
clone size: .; J gene: TRBJ2-7; V gene: TRBV7-9; D gene: .; CDR3 DNA: TGTGCCAGCAGCCCCTACAGTCCCGAGTACGAGCAGTACTTC; CDR3 protein: CASSPYSPEYEQYF
clone size: .; J gene: TRBJ2-3; V gene: TRBV4-2; D gene: .; CDR3 DNA: TGTGCCAGCAGCCAAGATTCGGCGGGGGCTAGCACAGATACGCAGTATTTT; CDR3 protein: CASSQDSAGASTDTQYF
clone size: .; J gene: TRBJ2-7; V gene: TRBV5-8; D gene: TRBD2; CDR3 DNA: TGTGCCAGCAGCCCTCGGGGGGGACGGTCCTTC; CDR3 protein: CASSPRGGRSF
clone size: once; J gene: TRBJ1-5; V gene: TRBV5-6; D gene: TRBD1; CDR3 DNA: TGTGCCAGCAGCTCCATCCAGGGGGCTCAGCCCCAGCATTTT; CDR3 protein: CASSSIQGAQPQHF
clone size: .; J gene: TRBJ1-4; V gene: TRBV4-3; D gene: TRBD1; CDR3 DNA: TGCGCCAGCAGCCAAGGGGTCGTAGGGACAGGGGCAGAAAAACTGTTTTTT; CDR3 protein: CASSQGVVGTGAEKLFF
clone size: .; J gene: TRBJ2-7; V gene: TRBV7-6; D gene: .; CDR3 DNA: TGTGCCAGCAGTCTAAACGTTGCCAGGGACTACGAGCAGTACTTC; CDR3 protein: CASSLNVARDYEQYF
clone size: .; J gene: TRBJ2-1; V gene: TRBV5-1; D gene: .; CDR3 DNA: TGCGCCAGCAGCTCCAGATACAATGAGCAGTTCTTC; CDR3 protein: CASSSRYNEQFF
clone size: .; J gene: TRBJ2-5; V gene: TRBV19; D gene: TRBD2; CDR3 DNA: TGTGCCAGTAGTAGGTCTAGCGGGGGGTACGAGACCCAGTACTTC; CDR3 protein: CASSRSSGGYETQYF
clone size: .; J gene: TRBJ2-3; V gene: TRBV28; D gene: .; CDR3 DNA: TGTGCCAGCAGTCCCGGGGTTGCCACAGATACGCAGTATTTT; CDR3 protein: CASSPGVATDTQYF
clone size: .; J gene: TRBJ1-3; V gene: TRBV5-1; D gene: .; CDR3 DNA: TGCGCCAGCAGCATGGGCCGCGACTCTGGAAACACCATATATTTT; CDR3 protein: CASSMGRDSGNTIYF
clone size: .; J gene: TRBJ2-2; V gene: TRBV7-3; D gene: TRBD2; CDR3 DNA: TGTGCCAGCAGCTTTCCCCTAGCGGGGTACACCGGGGAGCTGTTTTTT; CDR3 protein: CASSFPLAGYTGELFF
clone size: .; J gene: TRBJ2-3; V gene: TRBV5-1; D gene: .; CDR3 DNA: TGCGCCAGCGGCCCCGGAGCGGGCCCCACAGATACGCAGTATTTT; CDR3 protein: CASGPGAGPTDTQYF
clone size: .; J gene: TRBJ1-2; V gene: TRBV28; D gene: TRBD1; CDR3 DNA: TGTGCCAGCACCCAGTGGGGACAGGGGACATTTGGCTACACCTTC; CDR3 protein: CASTQWGQGTFGYTF
clone size: .; J gene: TRBJ1-5; V gene: TRBV4-1; D gene: TRBD1; CDR3 DNA: TGCGCCAGCAGCCCCCTATACCGGACAGGGACCAGCAATCAGCCCCAGCATTTT; CDR3 protein: CASSPLYRTGTSNQPQHF
clone size: many; J gene: TRBJ2-3; V gene: TRBV11-2; D gene: TRBD2; CDR3 DNA: TGTGCCAGCAGCTCCTCCGGACTAGCTCGAGATACGCAGTATTTT; CDR3 protein: CASSSSGLARDTQYF
clone size: .; J gene: TRBJ1-6; V gene: TRBV5-6; D gene: .; CDR3 DNA: TGTGCCGGCGGCAGTCAGGGATCACCCCTCCACTTT; CDR3 protein: CAGGSQGSPLHF
clone size: few; J gene: TRBJ2-7; V gene: TRBV4-3; D gene: .; CDR3 DNA: TGCGCCAGCAGCCAAGACAGGGCCTACGAGCAGTACTTC; CDR3 protein: CASSQDRAYEQYF
clone size: .; J gene: TRBJ2-7; V gene: TRBV28; D gene: TRBD1; CDR3 DNA: TGTGCCAGCAGTCCAAGGGACAGGGTGGCCGAGCAGTACTTC; CDR3 protein: CASSPRDRVAEQYF
clone size: once; J gene: TRBJ1-3; V gene: TRBV7-9; D gene: .; CDR3 DNA: TGTGCCAGCAGCTCACTGGTGGGGGGGCTCGGAAACACCATATATTTT; CDR3 protein: CASSSLVGGLGNTIYF
clone size: .; J gene: TRBJ2-7; V gene: TRBV5-4; D gene: .; CDR3 DNA: TGTGCCAGCAGCTTGGCCTGGAGTCACGAGCAGTACTTC; CDR3 protein: CASSLAWSHEQYF
clone size: .; J gene: TRBJ2-7; V gene: TRBV4-1; D gene: TRBD2; CDR3 DNA: TGCGCCAGCAGCCAGAGCGGGGGGGCCTCCTACGAGCAGTACTTC; CDR3 protein: CASSQSGGASYEQYF
clone size: .; J gene: TRBJ2-5; V gene: TRBV7-9; D gene: TRBD2; CDR3 DNA: TGTGCCAGCAGCGCCTCACTAGCGGGGGGGAAAACCCAGTACTTC; CDR3 protein: CASSASLAGGKTQYF
clone size: .; J gene: TRBJ1-1; V gene: TRBV2; D gene: .; CDR3 DNA: TGTGCCAGCAGTGAGCGGGACACTGAAGCTTTCTTT; CDR3 protein: CASSERDTEAFF
clone size: .; J gene: TRBJ1-2; V gene: TRBV4-3; D gene: .; CDR3 DNA: TGCGCCAGCAGCCAAGATGAGGGCAGGGGCGGCTATGGCTACACCTTC; CDR3 protein: CASSQDEGRGGYGYTF
clone size: .; J gene: TRBJ2-7; V gene: TRBV6-5; D gene: .; CDR3 DNA: TGTGCCAGCAGTTACCTCCTGTACCCAGACGAGCAGTACTTC; CDR3 protein: CASSYLLYPDEQYF
clone size: .; J gene: TRBJ2-6; V gene: TRBV9; D gene: TRBD1; CDR3 DNA: TGTGCCAGCAGCGGAGGGGGCGCTGGGGCCAACGTCCTGACTTTC; CDR3 protein: CASSGGGAGANVLTF
clone size: .; J gene: TRBJ1-5; V gene: TRBV19; D gene: TRBD1; CDR3 DNA: TGTGCCAGTAGTATAGGGACAGGGGCTAGCAATCAGCCCCAGCATTTT; CDR3 protein: CASSIGTGASNQPQHF
clone size: once; J gene: TRBJ2-1; V gene: TRBV4-1; D gene: TRBD2; CDR3 DNA: TGCGCCAGCAGCCAAGGGGACGAGCGGGGGGGCCTTAGTGAGCAGTTCTTC; CDR3 protein: CASSQGDERGGLSEQFF
clone size: .; J gene: TRBJ2-1; V gene: TRBV6-5; D gene: .; CDR3 DNA: TGTGCCAGCAGTTACGAGGGAGGTGAGCAGTTCTTC; CDR3 protein: CASSYEGGEQFF
clone size: .; J gene: TRBJ1-2; V gene: TRBV9; D gene: TRBD1; CDR3 DNA: TGTGCCAGCACCCAGAGGGGGCTGAACTATGGCTACACCTTC; CDR3 protein: CASTQRGLNYGYTF
clone size: .; J gene: TRBJ1-2; V gene: TRBV4-1; D gene: TRBD1; CDR3 DNA: TGCGCCAGCAGCCAAGCCGACCAGGGGGGCCATGGCTACACCTTC; CDR3 protein: CASSQADQGGHGYTF
clone size: .; J gene: TRBJ1-4; V gene: TRBV19; D gene: TRBD1; CDR3 DNA: TGTGCCACCCAGGGGGATTGGCAGGGTGATGATGAAAAACTGTTTTTT; CDR3 protein: CATQGDWQGDDEKLFF
clone size: .; J gene: TRBJ2-2; V gene: TRBV12-5; D gene: .; CDR3 DNA: TGTGCTAGTGGTTTGCACAGGTACAACTCGAACACCGGGGAGCTGTTTTTT; CDR3 protein: CASGLHRYNSNTGELFF
clone size: .; J gene: TRBJ2-5; V gene: TRBV5-1; D gene: TRBD1; CDR3 DNA: TGCGCCAGCAGCGGGGGGACAGGGAAAGAGACCCAGTACTTC; CDR3 protein: CASSGGTGKETQYF
clone size: .; J gene: TRBJ2-3; V gene: TRBV27; D gene: .; CDR3 DNA: TGTGCCAGCAGTACCATTCCCCGCCTAGGTCCCAGCACAGATACGCAGTATTTT; CDR3 protein: CASSTIPRLGPSTDTQYF
clone size: once; J gene: TRBJ1-6; V gene: TRBV27; D gene: .; CDR3 DNA: TGTGCCAGCAGTTTTACGGGAGGCGCCTATAATTCACCCCTCCACTTT; CDR3 protein: CASSFTGGAYNSPLHF
clone size: .; J gene: TRBJ2-4; V gene: TRBV27; D gene: TRBD2; CDR3 DNA: TGTGCCAGCAGCCCACTTGGGACTACTCTAAAAAACATTCAGTACTTC; CDR3 protein: CASSPLGTTLKNIQYF
clone size: .; J gene: TRBJ2-2; V gene: TRBV11-1; D gene: .; CDR3 DNA: TGTGCCAGCAGCTTAGCCGTGACAAGGAACACCGGGGAGCTGTTTTTT; CDR3 protein: CASSLAVTRNTGELFF
clone size: .; J gene: TRBJ2-3; V gene: TRBV5-1; D gene: .; CDR3 DNA: TGCGCCAGCAGCTTAGGTGAACTGGAGGATACGCAGTATTTT; CDR3 protein: CASSLGELEDTQYF
clone size: .; J gene: TRBJ1-2; V gene: TRBV5-1; D gene: .; CDR3 DNA: TGCGCCAGCAGCGTCTCCTCACAGGGTTACACCTTC; CDR3 protein: CASSVSSQGYTF
clone size: once; J gene: TRBJ2-1; V gene: TRBV5-5; D gene: TRBD2; CDR3 DNA: TGTGCCAGCACCCTTCTATGGCGGGGGAGCTCCTACAATGAGCAGTTCTTC; CDR3 protein: CASTLLWRGSSYNEQFF
clone size: once; J gene: TRBJ2-4; V gene: TRBV19; D gene: TRBD1; CDR3 DNA: TGTGCCAGTAGTGCTGACAGGGTGTTGGCCAAAAACATTCAGTACTTC; CDR3 protein: CASSADRVLAKNIQYF
clone size: .; J gene: TRBJ1-3; V gene: TRBV19; D gene: TRBD1; CDR3 DNA: TGTGCCAGTCTGGACAGGGCCTCTGGAAACACCATATATTTT; CDR3 protein: CASLDRASGNTIYF